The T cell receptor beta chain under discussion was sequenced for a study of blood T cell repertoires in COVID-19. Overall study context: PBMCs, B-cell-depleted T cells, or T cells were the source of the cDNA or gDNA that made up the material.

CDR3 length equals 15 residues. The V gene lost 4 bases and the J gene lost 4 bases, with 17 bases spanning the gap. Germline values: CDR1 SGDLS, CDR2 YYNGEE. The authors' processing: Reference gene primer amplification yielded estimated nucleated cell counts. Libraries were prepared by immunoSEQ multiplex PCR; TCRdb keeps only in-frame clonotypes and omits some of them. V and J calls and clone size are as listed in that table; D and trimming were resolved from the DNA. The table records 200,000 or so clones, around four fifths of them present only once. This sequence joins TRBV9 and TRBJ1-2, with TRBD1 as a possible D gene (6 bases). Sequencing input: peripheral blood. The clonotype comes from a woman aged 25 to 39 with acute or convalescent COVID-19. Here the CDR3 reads CASSSGGGSSYGYTF. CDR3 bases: TGTGCCAGCAGCTCGGGGGGCGGGAGTAGCTATGGCTACACCTTC. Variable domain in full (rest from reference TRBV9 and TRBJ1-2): DSGVTQTPKHLITATGQRVTLRCSPRSGDLSVYWYQQSLDQGLQFLIQYYNGEERAKGNILERFSAQQFPDLHSELNLSSLELGDSALYFCASSSGGGSSYGYTFGSGTRLTVV.